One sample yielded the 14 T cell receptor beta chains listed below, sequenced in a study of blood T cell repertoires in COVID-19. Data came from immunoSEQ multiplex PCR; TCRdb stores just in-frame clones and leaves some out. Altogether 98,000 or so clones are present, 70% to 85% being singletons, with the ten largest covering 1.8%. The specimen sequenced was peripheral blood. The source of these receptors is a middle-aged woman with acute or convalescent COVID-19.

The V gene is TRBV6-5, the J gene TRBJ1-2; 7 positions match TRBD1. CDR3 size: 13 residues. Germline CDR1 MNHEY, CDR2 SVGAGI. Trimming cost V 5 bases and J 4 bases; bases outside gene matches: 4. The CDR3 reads CASSTGTAYGYTF. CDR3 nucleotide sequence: TGTGCCAGCAGTACCGGGACAGCCTATGGCTACACCTTC.

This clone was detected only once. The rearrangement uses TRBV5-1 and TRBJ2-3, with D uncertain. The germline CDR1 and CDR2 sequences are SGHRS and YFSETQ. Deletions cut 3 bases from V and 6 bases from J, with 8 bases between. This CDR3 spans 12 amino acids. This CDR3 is CASSYSGDTQYF. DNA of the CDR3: TGCGCCAGCAGCTACTCCGGTGATACGCAGTATTTT.

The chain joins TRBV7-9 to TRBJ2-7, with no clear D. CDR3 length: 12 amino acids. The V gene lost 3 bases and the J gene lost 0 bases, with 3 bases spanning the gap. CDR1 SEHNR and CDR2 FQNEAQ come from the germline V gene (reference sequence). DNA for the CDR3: TGTGCCAGCAGCTTTAACTCCTACGAGCAGTACTTC. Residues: CASSFNSYEQYF.

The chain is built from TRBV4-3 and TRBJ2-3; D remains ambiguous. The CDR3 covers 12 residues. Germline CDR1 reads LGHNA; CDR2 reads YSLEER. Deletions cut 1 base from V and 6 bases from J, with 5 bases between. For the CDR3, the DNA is TGCGCCAGCAGCCAAGGCGGTGATACGCAGTATTTT. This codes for CASSQGGDTQYF.

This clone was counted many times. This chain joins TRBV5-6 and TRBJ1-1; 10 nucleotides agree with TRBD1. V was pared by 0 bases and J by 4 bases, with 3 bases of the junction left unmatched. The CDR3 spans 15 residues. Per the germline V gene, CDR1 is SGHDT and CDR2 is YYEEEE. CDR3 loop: CASSLGQGAGTEAFF. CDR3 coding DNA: TGTGCCAGCAGCTTGGGACAGGGGGCTGGCACTGAAGCTTTCTTT.

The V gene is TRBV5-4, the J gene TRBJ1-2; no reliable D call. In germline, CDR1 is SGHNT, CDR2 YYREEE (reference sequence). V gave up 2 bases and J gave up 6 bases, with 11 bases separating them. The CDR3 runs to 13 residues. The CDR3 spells CASSLPAVNGYTF. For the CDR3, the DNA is TGTGCCAGCAGCTTACCTGCAGTCAATGGCTACACCTTC.

CDR3 nucleotide sequence: TGTGCCAGCAGCGGTACGGGGGGTTCCTACAATGAGCAGTTCTTC. Amino acid sequence: CASSGTGGSYNEQFF. This chain connects TRBV6-5 to TRBJ2-1; 7 nucleotides agree with TRBD2. CDR1 and CDR2 from the germline V gene are MNHEY and SVGAGI. The CDR3 sequence is 15 residues long. The V segment lost 6 bases and the J segment 1 base; nucleotides outside the gene matches: 6.

The CDR3 sequence is CASSTLLGSYNEQFF. In nucleotides, the CDR3 is TGTGCCAGCAGCACTCTGCTTGGCTCCTACAATGAGCAGTTCTTC. The J gene is TRBJ2-1, the V gene TRBV7-2; D gene unclear. The CDR3 is 15 residues long. Trimming took 5 bases from V and 0 from J, leaving 11 bases between them. Germline CDR1 is SGHTA and CDR2 is FQGNSA.

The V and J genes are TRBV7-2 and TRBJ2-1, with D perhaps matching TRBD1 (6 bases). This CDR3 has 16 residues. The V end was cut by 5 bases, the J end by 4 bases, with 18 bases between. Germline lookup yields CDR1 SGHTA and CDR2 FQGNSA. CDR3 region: CASSGGQGLLYNEQFF. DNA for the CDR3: TGTGCCAGCAGCGGGGGCCAGGGCTTACTTTACAATGAGCAGTTCTTC.

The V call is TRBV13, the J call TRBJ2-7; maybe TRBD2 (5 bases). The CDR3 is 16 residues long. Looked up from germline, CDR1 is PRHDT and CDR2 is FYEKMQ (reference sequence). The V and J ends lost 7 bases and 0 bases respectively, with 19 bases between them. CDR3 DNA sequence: TGTGCCAGCACCCAAACCACAGCCGGGAACTCCTACGAGCAGTACTTC. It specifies CASTQTTAGNSYEQYF.

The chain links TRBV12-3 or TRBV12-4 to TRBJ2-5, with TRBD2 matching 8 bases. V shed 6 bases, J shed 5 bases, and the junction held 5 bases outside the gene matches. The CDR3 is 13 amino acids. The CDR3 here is CASRGLGVETQYF. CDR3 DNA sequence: TGTGCCAGCAGGGGACTAGGAGTGGAGACCCAGTACTTC.

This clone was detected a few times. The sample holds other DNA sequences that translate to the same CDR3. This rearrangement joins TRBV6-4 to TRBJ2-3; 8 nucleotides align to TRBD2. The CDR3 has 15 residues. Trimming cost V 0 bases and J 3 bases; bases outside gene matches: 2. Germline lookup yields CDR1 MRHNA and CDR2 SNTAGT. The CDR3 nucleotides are TGTGCCAGCAGTGACTCGGGCGGGGGGACAGATACGCAGTATTTT. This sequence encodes CASSDSGGGTDTQYF.

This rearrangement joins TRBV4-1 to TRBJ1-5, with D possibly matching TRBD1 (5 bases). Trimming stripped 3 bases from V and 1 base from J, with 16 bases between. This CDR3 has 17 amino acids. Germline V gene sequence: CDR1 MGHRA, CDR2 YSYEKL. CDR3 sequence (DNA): TGCGCCAGCAGCCACAGGGCTGGCAGCCTAAGCAATCAGCCCCAGCATTTT. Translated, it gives CASSHRAGSLSNQPQHF.

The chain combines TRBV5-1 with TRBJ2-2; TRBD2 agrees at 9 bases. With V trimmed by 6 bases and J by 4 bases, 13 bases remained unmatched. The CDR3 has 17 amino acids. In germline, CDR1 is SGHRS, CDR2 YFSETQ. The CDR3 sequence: CASTLSGGRSGTGELFF. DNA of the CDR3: TGCGCCAGCACCCTTAGCGGGGGCCGTTCGGGCACCGGGGAGCTGTTTTTT.